Sequencing of this TCR beta chain was carried out in a study of T-cell reconstitution after alpha-beta-depleted transplantation in children. Findings of the study overall: Diversity of TCRbeta at day 60 was high in some patients, arising from surviving recipient T cells and thymic progenitors. Most T-cell counts and diversity one year after the transplant came from T cells that were newly produced. Reportedly, only several hundred clones from non-depleted graft cells drove alpha-beta T-cell counts at about two months.

In this sample, this clonotype turned up many times. Antigen specificity is unknown. Unique molecular identifiers were used in preparing the TCRbeta library. Using its own MiXCR run on the PCR reads, TCRdb lists one record per CDR3 protein. The sample gives around 80,000 distinct CDR3 sequences, over 15% of which show up once; approximately 55% is in the top ten. The clonotype comes from a male patient between 2 and 10 years old who had a stem cell transplant for acute lymphoblastic leukemia, so the T cells may come from the graft donor. This sample comprised PBMCs, mostly from graft donor cells, obtained 360 days after TCRalphabeta/CD19-depleted stem cell transplant.

The CDR3 reads CASSMKGEGTYEQYF. In DNA, the CDR3 is TGTGCCAGCAGCATGAAGGGGGAAGGTACCTACGAGCAGTACTTC. The chain joins TRBV6-1 to TRBJ2-7, with a tentative D call TRBD1 (6 bases). Trimming shortened V by 6 bases and J by 2 bases, and 17 bases separated the two germline ends. This CDR3 spans 15 amino acids. Per germline, CDR1 MNHNS and CDR2 SASEGT.